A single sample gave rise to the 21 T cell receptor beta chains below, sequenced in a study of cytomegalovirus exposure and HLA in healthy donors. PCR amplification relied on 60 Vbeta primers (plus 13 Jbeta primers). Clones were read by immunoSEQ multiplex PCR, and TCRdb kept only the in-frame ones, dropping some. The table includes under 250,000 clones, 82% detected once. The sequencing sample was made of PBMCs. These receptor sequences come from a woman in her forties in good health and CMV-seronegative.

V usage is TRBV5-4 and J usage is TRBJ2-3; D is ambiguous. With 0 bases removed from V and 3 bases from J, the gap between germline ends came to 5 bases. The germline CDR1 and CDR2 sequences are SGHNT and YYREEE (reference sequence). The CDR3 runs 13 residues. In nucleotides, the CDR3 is TGTGCCAGCAGCTTGGCCATGACAGATACGCAGTATTTT. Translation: CASSLAMTDTQYF.

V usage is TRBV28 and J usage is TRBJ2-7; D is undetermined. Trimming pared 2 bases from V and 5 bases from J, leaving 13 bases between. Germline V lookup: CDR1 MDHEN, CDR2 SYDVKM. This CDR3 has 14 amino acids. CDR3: CASSLDGYSHEQYF. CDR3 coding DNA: TGTGCCAGCAGTTTAGATGGATATAGCCACGAGCAGTACTTC.

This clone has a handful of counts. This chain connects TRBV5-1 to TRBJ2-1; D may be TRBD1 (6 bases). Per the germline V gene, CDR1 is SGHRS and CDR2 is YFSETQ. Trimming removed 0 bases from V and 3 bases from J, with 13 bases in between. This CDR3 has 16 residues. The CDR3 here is CASSLERQGYYNEQFF. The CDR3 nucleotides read TGCGCCAGCAGCTTGGAACGGCAGGGGTACTACAATGAGCAGTTCTTC.

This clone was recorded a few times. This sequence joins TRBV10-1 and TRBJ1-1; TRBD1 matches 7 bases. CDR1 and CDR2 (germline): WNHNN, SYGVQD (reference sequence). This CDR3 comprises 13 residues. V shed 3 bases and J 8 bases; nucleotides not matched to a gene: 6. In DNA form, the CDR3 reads TGCGCCAGCAGTGATTTTCGGACAGGCGAAGCTTTCTTT. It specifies CASSDFRTGEAFF.

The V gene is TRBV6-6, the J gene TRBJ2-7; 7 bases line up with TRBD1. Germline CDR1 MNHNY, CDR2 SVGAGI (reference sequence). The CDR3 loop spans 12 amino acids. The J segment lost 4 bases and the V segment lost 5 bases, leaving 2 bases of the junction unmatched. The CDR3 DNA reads TGTGCCAGCAGTCCGGGACAGTACGAGCAGTACTTC. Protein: CASSPGQYEQYF.

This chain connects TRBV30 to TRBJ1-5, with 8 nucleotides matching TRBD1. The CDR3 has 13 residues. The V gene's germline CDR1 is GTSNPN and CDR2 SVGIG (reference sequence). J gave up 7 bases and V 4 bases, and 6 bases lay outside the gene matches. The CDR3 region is CAWNTGGRQPQHF. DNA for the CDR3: TGTGCCTGGAATACAGGGGGTAGGCAGCCCCAGCATTTT.

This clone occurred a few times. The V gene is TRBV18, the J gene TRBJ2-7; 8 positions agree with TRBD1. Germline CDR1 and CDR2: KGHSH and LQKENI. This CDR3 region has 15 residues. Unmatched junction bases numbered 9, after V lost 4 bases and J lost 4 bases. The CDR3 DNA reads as TGTGCCAGCTCACTCACCGGGACAGGTGGATACGAGCAGTACTTC. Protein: CASSLTGTGGYEQYF.

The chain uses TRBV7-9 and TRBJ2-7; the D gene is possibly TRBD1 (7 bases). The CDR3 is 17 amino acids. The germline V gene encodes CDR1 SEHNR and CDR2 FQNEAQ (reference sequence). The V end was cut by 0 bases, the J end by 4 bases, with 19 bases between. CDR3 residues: CASSLAVRGRRVYEQYF. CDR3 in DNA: TGTGCCAGCAGCTTAGCGGTGAGGGGGCGGAGGGTTTACGAGCAGTACTTC.

The CDR3 nucleotides are TGTGCCAGCAGCTTCGCGACCCCTAGCGGGAGATACAATGAGCAGTTCTTC. Its protein product is CASSFATPSGRYNEQFF. The rearrangement links TRBV7-9 to TRBJ2-1, with TRBD2 matching over 10 bases. Germline loops: CDR1 SEHNR, CDR2 FQNEAQ (reference sequence). This CDR3 contains 17 residues. V was clipped by 3 bases and J by 4 bases; unmatched bases: 9.

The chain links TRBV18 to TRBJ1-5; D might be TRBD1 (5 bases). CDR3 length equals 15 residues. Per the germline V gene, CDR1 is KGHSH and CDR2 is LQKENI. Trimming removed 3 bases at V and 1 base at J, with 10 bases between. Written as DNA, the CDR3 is TGTGCCAGCTCACCGGGACTGGGAAGCAATCAGCCCCAGCATTTT. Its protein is CASSPGLGSNQPQHF.

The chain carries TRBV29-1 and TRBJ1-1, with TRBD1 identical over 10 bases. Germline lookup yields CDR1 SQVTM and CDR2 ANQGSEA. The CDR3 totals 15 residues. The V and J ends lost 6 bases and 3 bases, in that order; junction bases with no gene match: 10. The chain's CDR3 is CSVEGQGRRYTEAFF. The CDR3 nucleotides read TGCAGCGTCGAGGGACAGGGGAGGAGGTACACTGAAGCTTTCTTT.

The CDR3 spells CASSLALTGAQETQYF. CDR3 coding DNA: TGTGCCAGCAGCTTAGCGCTCACAGGAGCCCAAGAGACCCAGTACTTC. The chain uses TRBV7-8 and TRBJ2-5, with TRBD1 as a possible D gene (5 bases). Per germline, CDR1 SGHVS and CDR2 FQNEAQ. Trimming took off 0 bases at V and 1 base at J, with 12 bases between the two ends. The CDR3 loop spans 16 amino acids.

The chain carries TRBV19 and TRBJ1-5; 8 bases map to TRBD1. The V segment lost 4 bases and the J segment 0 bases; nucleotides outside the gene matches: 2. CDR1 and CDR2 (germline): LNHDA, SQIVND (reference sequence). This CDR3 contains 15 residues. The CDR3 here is CASSTQGGSNQPQHF. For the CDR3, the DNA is TGTGCCAGTAGTACACAGGGGGGTAGCAATCAGCCCCAGCATTTT.

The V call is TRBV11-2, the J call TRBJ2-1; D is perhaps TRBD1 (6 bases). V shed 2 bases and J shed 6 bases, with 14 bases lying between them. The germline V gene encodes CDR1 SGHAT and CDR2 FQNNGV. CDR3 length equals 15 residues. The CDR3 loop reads CASSLQLQGPNEQFF. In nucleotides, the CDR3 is TGTGCCAGCAGCTTACAACTTCAGGGGCCCAATGAGCAGTTCTTC.

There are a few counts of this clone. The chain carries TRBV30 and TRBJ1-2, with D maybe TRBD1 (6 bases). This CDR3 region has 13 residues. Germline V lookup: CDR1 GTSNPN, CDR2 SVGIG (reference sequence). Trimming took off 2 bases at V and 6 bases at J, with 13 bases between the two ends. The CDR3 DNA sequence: TGTGCCTGGAGTCACCAGGGGAAGCATGGCTACACCTTC. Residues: CAWSHQGKHGYTF.

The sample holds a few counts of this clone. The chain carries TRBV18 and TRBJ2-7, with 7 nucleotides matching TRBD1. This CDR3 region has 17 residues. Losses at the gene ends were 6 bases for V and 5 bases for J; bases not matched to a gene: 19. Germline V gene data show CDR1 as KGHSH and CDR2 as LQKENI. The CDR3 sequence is CASSPTKVQGVYHEQYF. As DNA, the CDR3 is TGTGCCAGCTCCCCAACCAAGGTCCAGGGGGTGTACCACGAGCAGTACTTC.

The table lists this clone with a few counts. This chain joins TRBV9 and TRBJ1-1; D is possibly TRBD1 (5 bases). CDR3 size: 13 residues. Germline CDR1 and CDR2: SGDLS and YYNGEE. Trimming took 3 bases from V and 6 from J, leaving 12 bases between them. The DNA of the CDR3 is TGTGCCAGCAGCGCCTGGGGGGGTCCTGAAGCTTTCTTT. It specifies CASSAWGGPEAFF.

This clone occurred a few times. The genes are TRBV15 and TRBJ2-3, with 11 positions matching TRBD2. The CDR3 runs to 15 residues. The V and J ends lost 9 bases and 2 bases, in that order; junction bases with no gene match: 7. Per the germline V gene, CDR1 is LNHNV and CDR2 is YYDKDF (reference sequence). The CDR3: CATREGLADTDTQYF. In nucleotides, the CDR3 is TGTGCCACGCGGGAGGGACTAGCGGACACAGATACGCAGTATTTT.

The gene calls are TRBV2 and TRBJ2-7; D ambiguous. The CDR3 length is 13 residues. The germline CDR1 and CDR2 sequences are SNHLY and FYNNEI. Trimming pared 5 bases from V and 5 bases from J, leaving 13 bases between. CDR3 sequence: CASSYTDGNEQYF. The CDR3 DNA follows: TGTGCCAGCAGTTACACAGATGGTAACGAGCAGTACTTC.

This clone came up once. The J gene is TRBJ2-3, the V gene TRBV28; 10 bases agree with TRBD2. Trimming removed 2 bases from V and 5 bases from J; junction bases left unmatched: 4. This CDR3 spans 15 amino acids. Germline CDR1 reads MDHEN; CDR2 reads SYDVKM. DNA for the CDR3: TGTGCCAGCAGTTTAGCGGGACTAGCGATAGATACGCAGTATTTT. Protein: CASSLAGLAIDTQYF.

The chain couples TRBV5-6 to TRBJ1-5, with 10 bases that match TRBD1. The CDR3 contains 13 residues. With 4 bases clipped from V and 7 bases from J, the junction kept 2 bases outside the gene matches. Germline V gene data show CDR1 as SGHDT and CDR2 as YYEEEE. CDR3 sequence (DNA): TGTGCCAGCAGCAAGGACAGGGGGCAGCCCCAGCATTTT. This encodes CASSKDRGQPQHF.